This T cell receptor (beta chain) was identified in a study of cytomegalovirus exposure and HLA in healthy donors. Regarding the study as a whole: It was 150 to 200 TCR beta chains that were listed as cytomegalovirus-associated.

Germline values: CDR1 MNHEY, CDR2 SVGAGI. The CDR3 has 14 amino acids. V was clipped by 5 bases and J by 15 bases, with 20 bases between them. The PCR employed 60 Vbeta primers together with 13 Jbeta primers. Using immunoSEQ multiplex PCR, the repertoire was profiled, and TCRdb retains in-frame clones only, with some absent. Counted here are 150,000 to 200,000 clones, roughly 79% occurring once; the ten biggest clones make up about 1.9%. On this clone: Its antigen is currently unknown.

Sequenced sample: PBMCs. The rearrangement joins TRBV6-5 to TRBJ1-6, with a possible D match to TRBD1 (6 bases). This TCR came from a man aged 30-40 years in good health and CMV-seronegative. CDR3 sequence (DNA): TGTGCCAGCAGTCCGGACAGTCCAGCCCGTAGCCTCCACTTT. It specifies CASSPDSPARSLHF.